The rows below give T cell receptor beta chains drawn from one sample of a study of breast tumors, draining lymph nodes, adjacent tissues. TCRdb redid the calling of the multiplex PCR reads with MiXCR, one entry per CDR3 protein. The sample has 150,000 to 200,000 distinct CDR3 sequences; around 35% are singletons. Material for sequencing was axillary lymph node tissue. Receptors were obtained from a female donor with breast cancer. Some clones in this sample may be carry-over from other donors' samples. Each CDR3 is given with its conserved first and last residue. A D gene is named only where the DNA matches it firmly. Clone size appears in some rows only: once, few, many, or a class for an expanded clone.

V gene,clone size,D gene,J gene,CDR3 DNA,CDR3 protein
TRBV7-3,many,-,TRBJ2-1,TGTGCCAGCAGCTTAACGTTAAATTCTAGGGTTGGCTCCTACAATGAGCAGTTCTTC,CASSLTLNSRVGSYNEQFF
TRBV9,-,-,TRBJ2-3,TGTGCCAGCAGTCTGGTCCGGGACGGCGGGGATACGCAGTATTTT,CASSLVRDGGDTQYF
TRBV7-2,-,-,TRBJ2-1,TGTGCCAGCAGCGACCTGAGGAGGGGTGGCAATGAGCAGTTCTTC,CASSDLRRGGNEQFF
TRBV9,many,-,TRBJ2-7,TGTGCCAGCAGCGTACAGGGAAGGGACGAGCAGTACTTC,CASSVQGRDEQYF
TRBV19,many,TRBD2,TRBJ2-5,TGTGCCAGTAGGAAAGGACTAGCGGGAGTAGGAGAGACCCAGTACTTC,CASRKGLAGVGETQYF
TRBV28,-,-,TRBJ1-5,TGTGCCAGCAGTTTAGGGGGATTTATGGGCAATCAGCCCCAGCATTTT,CASSLGGFMGNQPQHF
TRBV6-5,many,TRBD1,TRBJ2-2,TGTGCCAGCAGACAGGGGACCGGGGAGCTGTTTTTT,CASRQGTGELFF
TRBV19,many,TRBD1,TRBJ1-2,TGTGCCACCTGGACAGGGGGCAATGGCTACACCTTC,CATWTGGNGYTF
TRBV4-2,many,-,TRBJ2-2,TGTGCCAGCAGCCAAGAAATCGGGGAGCTGTTTTTT,CASSQEIGELFF
TRBV11-2,many,-,TRBJ2-1,TGTGCCAGCAATGGCTACAATGAGCAGTTCTTC,CASNGYNEQFF
TRBV20-1,many,TRBD1,TRBJ1-2,TGCAGTGCTAGAGAAGACAGGGAATGGGGCCCTTATGGCTACACCTTC,CSAREDREWGPYGYTF
TRBV6-1,-,-,TRBJ1-6,TGTGCCAGCAGTCCTCGGGGGGGGAGGAATTCACCCCTCCACTTT,CASSPRGGRNSPLHF
TRBV9,-,TRBD2,TRBJ2-6,TGTGCCAGCAGCGTGCGTAGCGGGGGGGCCAACGTCCTGACTTTC,CASSVRSGGANVLTF
TRBV4-1,-,TRBD1,TRBJ1-2,TGCGCCAGCAGCCAGCGCCCGACAGGGGGCGATGGCTACACCTTC,CASSQRPTGGDGYTF
TRBV12-3/TRBV12-4,many,-,TRBJ1-2,TGTGCCAGCAGTTTAGCTAAGGGGGGCTCAGTGAGGGGGAACTATGGCTACACCTTC,CASSLAKGGSVRGNYGYTF
TRBV6-5,many,-,TRBJ1-6,TGTGCCAGCAGACCGTTTTTTTCTAATTCACCCCTCCACTTT,CASRPFFSNSPLHF
TRBV7-9,many,-,TRBJ2-3,TGTGCCAGCAGCCCTTCTGGGGGAGATACGCAGTATTTT,CASSPSGGDTQYF
TRBV6-6,many,-,TRBJ1-6,TGTGCCAGCAGTCCCTCGGAGGTTAATTCACCCCTCCACTTT,CASSPSEVNSPLHF
TRBV29-1,-,TRBD2,TRBJ2-1,TGCAGCGCTGGGACTATCGGAAGTGAGCAGTTCTTC,CSAGTIGSEQFF
TRBV6-1,many,TRBD1,TRBJ2-2,TGTGCCAGCAGGGGTTGGGACAGACAAGCAATCGGGGAGCTGTTTTTT,CASRGWDRQAIGELFF
TRBV15,-,TRBD2,TRBJ2-7,TGTGCCACCAGCAGAGATCGATGGGACTACCCCTACGAGCAGTACTTC,CATSRDRWDYPYEQYF
TRBV5-6,few,-,TRBJ1-2,TGTGCCAGCAGCGGGGAGGGTCCGGGGCTCTCTCGGGGCTACACCTTC,CASSGEGPGLSRGYTF
TRBV7-3,many,-,TRBJ2-5,TGTGCCAGCAGCTTAACCGCAGGGGATGAGACCCAGTACTTC,CASSLTAGDETQYF
TRBV7-9,-,TRBD1,TRBJ1-2,TGTGCCGGCCGGACAGGGGTCTATGGCTACACCTTC,CAGRTGVYGYTF
TRBV20-1,many,-,TRBJ1-5,TGCAGTGCTAGAATATGGTTGGCCTCACTGAATCAGCCCCAGCATTTT,CSARIWLASLNQPQHF
TRBV6-1,-,TRBD1,TRBJ2-5,TGTGCCAGCAGTCACCCCGGACAGGGAGAGACCCAGTACTTC,CASSHPGQGETQYF
TRBV20-1,many,-,TRBJ2-5,TGCAGTGCTAATCCCCGTTGGCTTCAAGAGACCCAGTACTTC,CSANPRWLQETQYF
TRBV2,once,-,TRBJ1-6,TGTGCCAGCAGTGAGGGGGGTAATTCACCCCTCCACTTT,CASSEGGNSPLHF
TRBV2,-,-,TRBJ2-2,TGTGCCAGCATCTCGGGCTGTGCGAACACCGGGGAGCTGTTTTTT,CASISGCANTGELFF
TRBV7-9,-,-,TRBJ2-6,TGTGCCGGCAGCTTGGAGGGTGGTCACAGCTCTGGGGCCAACGTCCTGACTTTC,CAGSLEGGHSSGANVLTF
TRBV5-6,many,-,TRBJ2-1,TGTGCCAGCAGCTTGGTAGCCCGGGGCAATGAGCAGTTCTTC,CASSLVARGNEQFF
TRBV11-2,many,TRBD2,TRBJ2-3,TGTGCCAGCAGCTTAGATGCGCTGGCGCTAGCGGGGGCCTTAAGCACAGATACGCAGTATTTT,CASSLDALALAGALSTDTQYF
TRBV18,many,TRBD1,TRBJ1-2,TGTGCCAGCTCACCGGACAGGACGTCTGGCTACACCTTC,CASSPDRTSGYTF
TRBV5-1,-,-,TRBJ2-5,TGCGCCAGCAGCTTCTCGGGGGTAGGAGACACCCAGTACTTC,CASSFSGVGDTQYF
TRBV7-2,many,TRBD2,TRBJ2-5,TGTGCCAGCAGCAGAGGACTAGCGGGAGGACGAGAGACCCAGTACTTC,CASSRGLAGGRETQYF
TRBV6-6,many,TRBD1,TRBJ2-7,TGTGCCAGCAGTCCCTTAGGACAGGGTCGCTCCTACGAGCAGTACTTC,CASSPLGQGRSYEQYF
TRBV6-1,many,-,TRBJ1-6,TGTGCCAGCAGCAGAAATTCACCCCTCCACTTT,CASSRNSPLHF
TRBV2,-,-,TRBJ1-1,TGTGCCAGCAGTGAAGGGACGAGGTTCTCGGACACTGAAGCTTTCTTT,CASSEGTRFSDTEAFF
TRBV7-2,-,-,TRBJ2-1,TGTGCCAGCAGCAAGAACGACGAGCAGCTCTTC,CASSKNDEQLF
TRBV20-1,many,TRBD2,TRBJ2-7,TGCAGTGCTAGAGATCTGACTAGCGGGGCGCCCGAGCAGTACTTC,CSARDLTSGAPEQYF
TRBV7-9,-,-,TRBJ2-7,TGTGCCAGCAGCGCCCAGGGAGCCCACGAGCAGTACTTC,CASSAQGAHEQYF
TRBV20-1,many,TRBD1,TRBJ2-1,TGCAGTGCCCGGACCCGGACAGGGATAAACAATGAGCAGTTCTTC,CSARTRTGINNEQFF
TRBV7-3,-,-,TRBJ1-2,TGTGCCAGCAGCTTAGGTCGCAACGGCTACACCTTC,CASSLGRNGYTF
TRBV18,few,-,TRBJ2-2,TGTGCCAGCTCCCCACCTGGGGGCTCGAACACCGGGGAGCTGTTTTTT,CASSPPGGSNTGELFF
TRBV9,many,TRBD2,TRBJ2-1,TGTGCCAGCAGCGTAGTAGGTAGCGGGGACTACAATGAGCAGTTCTTC,CASSVVGSGDYNEQFF
TRBV11-2,-,-,TRBJ1-6,TGTGCCAGCAGCTTCACCGGTGAGGCATTTAATTCACCCCTCCACTTT,CASSFTGEAFNSPLHF
TRBV2,many,-,TRBJ1-1,TGTGCCAGCAGTCAACAGGGATCGAACACTGAAGCTTTCTTT,CASSQQGSNTEAFF
TRBV5-8,-,-,TRBJ2-3,TGCGCCAGCAGCCCGGAGGGACGAAGCACAGATACGCAGTATTTT,CASSPEGRSTDTQYF
TRBV5-8,many,TRBD1,TRBJ2-2,TGTGCCAGCAGCCAGGACAGGCGGCAAGGGGAGCTGTTTTTT,CASSQDRRQGELFF
TRBV7-2,many,-,TRBJ2-5,TGTGCCAGCAGCAAGACAGCGGCTTACCAAGAGACCCAGTACTTC,CASSKTAAYQETQYF
TRBV5-1,-,-,TRBJ1-6,TGCGCCTGCCGGGACAAGGAATCTGGTTCACTCCTCCACTTT,CACRDKESGSLLHF
TRBV29-1,many,-,TRBJ1-2,TGCAGCGTTGAATCTGGACGGAACGTCTGGGGCTACACCTTC,CSVESGRNVWGYTF
TRBV7-9,many,TRBD1,TRBJ2-5,TGTGCCAGCAGCCCGAGGGACAGGCCACAAGAGACCCAGTACTTC,CASSPRDRPQETQYF
TRBV28,many,-,TRBJ1-2,TGTGCCAGCAGTTTGGAGACATTTGGTGGCTACACCTTC,CASSLETFGGYTF
TRBV10-1,-,-,TRBJ2-5,TGCGCCAGCAGTGAGTCAGGGACCTACCAAGAGACCCAGTACTTC,CASSESGTYQETQYF
TRBV2,-,-,TRBJ1-4,TGTGCCAGCAGGATGGACGGAGGTAATGAAAAACTGTTTTTT,CASRMDGGNEKLFF
TRBV5-1,many,TRBD1,TRBJ2-1,TGCGCCAGCAGCATGGGACAGGAGCAGTTCTTC,CASSMGQEQFF
TRBV27,many,-,TRBJ2-2,TGTGCCAGCAGTCGCCTCACCGGGGAGCTGTTTTTT,CASSRLTGELFF
TRBV6-5,many,TRBD2,TRBJ2-7,TGTGCCAGCAGTTACCGACTAGCGTACGAGCAGTACTTC,CASSYRLAYEQYF
TRBV15,many,TRBD2,TRBJ2-1,TGTGCCACCAGCAGATGGGGACTAGCCCACAATGAGCAGTTCTTC,CATSRWGLAHNEQFF